This entry lists 10 T cell receptor beta chains sequenced from one sample in a study of cytomegalovirus exposure and HLA in healthy donors. A multiplex PCR was run with 60 Vbeta primers and 13 Jbeta primers. Sequenced by immunoSEQ multiplex PCR; TCRdb stores in-frame clones only, minus some. Of roughly 150,000 clones listed, nearly 70% are singletons. Sequencing was done on a sample of PBMCs. The receptors here all came from a man aged 25 to 40 in good health and CMV-seropositive.

The chain is built from TRBV10-2 and TRBJ2-3; D is perhaps TRBD1 (5 bases). V lost 6 bases to trimming and J lost 6 bases, with 13 bases between them. CDR1 and CDR2 (germline): WSHSY, SAAADI. This CDR3 contains 13 residues. This chain's CDR3 is CASSEIKGDTQYF. The CDR3 nucleotides read TGCGCCAGCAGCGAAATTAAGGGGGATACGCAGTATTTT.

This chain joins TRBV5-1 and TRBJ2-3; D is perhaps TRBD1 (6 bases). The CDR3 totals 11 residues. CDR1 and CDR2 (germline): SGHRS, YFSETQ. CDR3 sequence (DNA): TGCGTCAGGACAGATCCAGATACGCAGTATTTT. Translating gives CVRTDPDTQYF.

The chain couples TRBV2 to TRBJ1-2; D might be TRBD1 (5 bases). The CDR3 runs 15 residues. Germline CDR1 is SNHLY and CDR2 is FYNNEI. The ends were cut back, 1 base at V and 4 bases at J, with 13 bases in the middle. The DNA of the CDR3 is TGTGCCAGCAGTGAAGGACAGTTCAACCTCTATGGCTACACCTTC. Translating gives CASSEGQFNLYGYTF.

This clone has only a few counts. The chain recombines TRBV5-1 with TRBJ1-1; 8 nucleotides align to TRBD1. This CDR3 spans 16 amino acids. CDR1 SGHRS and CDR2 YFSETQ come from the germline V gene. Germline trimming cut 2 bases from V and 5 bases from J; bases unmatched to any gene: 11. The CDR3 nucleotides are TGCGCCAGCAGCTTAACACAGGGGGTCCTCGGGACTGAAGCTTTCTTT. As protein: CASSLTQGVLGTEAFF.

This sequence joins TRBV5-6 and TRBJ1-2; D remains ambiguous. Germline assignment: CDR1 SGHDT and CDR2 YYEEEE. This CDR3 is built from 15 residues. V lost 2 bases and J 4 bases, leaving 15 bases between the germline ends. The CDR3 nucleotides are TGTGCCAGCAGCTTTGAGGGCGGGCGCTCCTATGGCTACACCTTC. Translation gives CASSFEGGRSYGYTF.

This clone was seen a handful of times. The chain couples TRBV2 to TRBJ2-3, with D perhaps matching TRBD2 (7 bases). Trimming took 7 bases from V and 1 from J, leaving 12 bases between them. This CDR3 has 14 amino acids. From germline, CDR1 is SNHLY and CDR2 FYNNEI. The CDR3 DNA sequence: TGTGCCAGCACGGGGGCGGGAGGCACAGATACGCAGTATTTT. As protein: CASTGAGGTDTQYF.

This clone appeared a few times. An end of the junction does not agree with germline; a read error may underlie this. DNA of the CDR3: TGTTCCAGCAGTCGTTCGATCGGGAATACGCAGTATTTT. Translating gives CSSSRSIGNTQYF. This rearrangement joins TRBV7-9 to TRBJ2-3; weak D call: TRBD2 (5 bases). CDR1 is SEHNR and CDR2 is FQNEAQ in the germline V gene (reference sequence). This CDR3 spans 13 amino acids.

The chain joins TRBV6-5 to TRBJ1-5; no firm D call. Germline-derived CDR1 and CDR2 are MNHEY and SVGAGI. The CDR3 contains 12 residues. The V gene lost 4 bases and the J gene lost 4 bases, with 5 bases spanning the gap. CDR3 sequence reads: CASSSVNQPQHF. The CDR3 bases are TGTGCCAGCAGTTCGGTAAATCAGCCCCAGCATTTT.

This sequence joins TRBV4-1 and TRBJ1-4; unclear D gene. Trimming shortened V by 3 bases and J by 2 bases, and 16 bases separated the two germline ends. This CDR3 spans 17 amino acids. The germline V gene encodes CDR1 MGHRA and CDR2 YSYEKL. The CDR3 loop is CASSQAFSKRTNEKLFF. CDR3 DNA: TGCGCCAGCAGCCAGGCTTTTTCTAAGCGGACTAATGAAAAACTGTTTTTT.

The chain carries TRBV5-1 and TRBJ2-1; 13 positions agree with TRBD2. This CDR3 spans 15 amino acids. CDR1 is SGHRS and CDR2 is YFSETQ in the germline V gene. J was trimmed by 10 bases and V by 4 bases; bases with no gene match: 8. The CDR3 spells CASSEGTSGTMEQFF. CDR3 nucleotide sequence: TGCGCCAGCAGCGAAGGGACTAGCGGGACCATGGAGCAGTTCTTC.